This TCR beta chain comes out of a study of blood T cell repertoires in COVID-19 (TCRdb year 2020). Describing the broader study: Collaborator samples came from the United States, Italy and Spain and covered acute and convalescent phases of COVID-19. Where available, HLA class I and class II types were obtained from metadata supplied by the sample provider rather than from assay-based typing. Subjects who had been exposed to COVID-19, were actively infected with it, or had recovered from it provided the deeply sampled blood TCRbeta repertoires that made up the dataset. The prospective study material was composed of cDNA or gDNA derived from T cells, B-cell-depleted T cells, or PBMCs. The repertoires were made available in a free public database intended to serve as a resource for research on the immune response to SARS-CoV-2. A de-identified subject ID, COVID-19 status, age in years and sex were almost always included in the sample metadata. The samples were drawn from the first 160 participants of the ongoing ImmuneRACE study and from under 1,500 subjects provided by 6 global collaborators. Broader findings and caveats from the paper: Clinical and demographic metadata were provided uncurated, with the amount varying by source and participant.

The immunoSEQ Assay, a bias-controlled multiplex PCR, was used to amplify TCRbeta CDR3 regions from genomic DNA. In the source study's methods: Nucleated cell counts per sample were estimated from amplification of reference gene primers within the assay. Sequence reads were collapsed and filtered to measure the absolute abundance of every unique TCRbeta CDR3 rearrangement. For each sample, productive Simpson clonality was calculated as the square root of Simpson's diversity index across productive rearrangements. TCRdb took this table from immuneACCESS and kept in-frame rearrangements with V and J called. Such tables lack part of the clones; where checked against another copy, unresolved V genes explain under half of the gap, and the rest is unexplained. The V and J calls and clone size come from that table; D and trimming were worked out from the DNA. In this sample the table shows 430,000 or so clones, 88% of which occur a single time. In total, the top ten clones hold approximately 1.8% of the sample.

A remark on this clone: It has no known antigen specificity. No much larger clone exists at a distance of one base, and base qualities are not known.

The CDR3 covers 14 residues, taking in both the cysteine and the phenylalanine. Left in the record is the CDR3 DNA by itself, 42 bases read in frame from the first base. The CDR1 and CDR2 encoded by the germline V gene are SGHDN and FVKESK. The V and J ends are trimmed by 6 bases and 4 bases, leaving 14 bases between them. Enrolling through a virtual design, the prospective study's participants ranged in age from about 18 to 100 years and lived across roughly 24 United States geographic areas. In the prospective study, cohorts were assigned on the basis of participant-reported clinical history obtained from a screening survey and a study questionnaire. For ImmuneRACE Cohort 3, a participant was defined as recovered based on two consecutive negative NP/OP PCR tests, clearance by a healthcare professional, or resolution of symptoms. In the prospective study, whole blood, serum and a nasopharyngeal or oropharyngeal swab were collected from each participant by mobile phlebotomists. Over an approximately 2-month period, participants in the prospective study had the option of providing additional blood draws and questionnaires. Before DNA extraction, prospective study blood samples were shipped either frozen or at room temperature.

What was sequenced was PBMCs or T cells enriched from blood (not recorded which). The TCR was taken from a woman in her forties who had recovered from COVID-19. The chain is encoded by TRBV14 joined to TRBJ2-3; 6 matching bases give a weak D call of TRBD1. At the DNA level, the sequence is TGTGCCAGCAGGCCCACAGGGACGGCAGATACGCAGTATTTT. It specifies CASRPTGTADTQYF.